This TCR beta chain was documented in a study of graft-versus-host responses after intestinal transplantation. About the research overall: The study gave all recipients anti-thymocyte globulin induction, then tacrolimus and steroids for two to three years. Study findings and constraints: Present in recipient marrow, GvH clones included some that appeared first in ileum or blood. Early after transplant, HvG declines were associated with peak levels of circulating GvH clones.

V was pared by 4 bases and J by 1 base, with 8 bases between. The CDR3 length is 14 residues. CDR1 MNHEY and CDR2 SMNVEV come from the germline V gene (reference sequence). Clones were read by immunoSEQ multiplex PCR, and TCRdb kept only the in-frame ones, dropping some. The table includes approximately 70,000 clones, 89% detected once. Regarding this clone: Its specificity is not known.

The sample consisted of unstimulated CD8+ T cells sorted from spleen or lymph node cells, taken before intestinal transplant. This sequence originates from a human donor who received an intestinal transplant. The chain recombines TRBV27 with TRBJ1-5; D is ambiguous. The CDR3 loop is CASSSAGSNQPQHF. The CDR3 coding sequence is TGTGCCAGCAGTTCCGCGGGGAGCAATCAGCCCCAGCATTTT.